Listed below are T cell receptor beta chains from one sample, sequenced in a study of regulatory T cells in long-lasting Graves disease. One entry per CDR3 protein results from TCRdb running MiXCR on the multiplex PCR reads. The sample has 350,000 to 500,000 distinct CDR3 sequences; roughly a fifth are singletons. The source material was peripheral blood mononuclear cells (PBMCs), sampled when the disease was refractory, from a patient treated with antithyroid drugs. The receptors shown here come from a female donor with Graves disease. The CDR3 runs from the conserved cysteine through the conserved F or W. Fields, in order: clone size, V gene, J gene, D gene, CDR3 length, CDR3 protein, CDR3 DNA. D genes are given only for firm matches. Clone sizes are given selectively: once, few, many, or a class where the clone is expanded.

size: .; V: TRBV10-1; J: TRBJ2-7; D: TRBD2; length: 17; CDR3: CASSDPSGGLAGVDQYF; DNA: TGCGCCAGCAGCGACCCCTCAGGGGGTCTAGCGGGAGTGGATCAGTACTTC
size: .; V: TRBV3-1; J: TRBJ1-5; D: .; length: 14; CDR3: CASSQEGGNQPQHF; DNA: TGTGCCAGCAGCCAAGAGGGGGGAAATCAGCCCCAGCATTTT
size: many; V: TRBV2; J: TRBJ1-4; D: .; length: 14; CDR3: CASTREVVIEKLFF; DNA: TGTGCCAGCACTCGGGAGGTGGTGATTGAAAAACTGTTTTTT
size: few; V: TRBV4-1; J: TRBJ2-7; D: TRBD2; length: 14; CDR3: CASSQSAGGNEQYF; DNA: TGCGCCAGCAGCCAATCAGCGGGAGGGAACGAGCAGTACTTC
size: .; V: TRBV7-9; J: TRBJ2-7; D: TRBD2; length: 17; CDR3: CASSLGPGRGSPYEQYF; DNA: TGTGCCAGCAGCTTAGGGCCCGGGAGGGGATCCCCGTATGAGCAGTACTTC
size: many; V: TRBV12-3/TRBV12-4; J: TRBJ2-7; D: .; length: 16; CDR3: CASSWAGPASSYEQYF; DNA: TGTGCCAGCAGTTGGGCCGGGCCTGCAAGCTCCTACGAGCAGTACTTC
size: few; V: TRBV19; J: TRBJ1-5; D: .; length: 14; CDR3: CASSISAATQPQHF; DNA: TGTGCCAGTAGTATCTCGGCAGCGACACAGCCCCAGCATTTT
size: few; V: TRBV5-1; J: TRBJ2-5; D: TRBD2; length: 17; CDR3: CASSRTSGRGRQETQYF; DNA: TGCGCCAGCAGCCGGACTAGCGGGAGGGGAAGGCAAGAGACCCAGTACTTC
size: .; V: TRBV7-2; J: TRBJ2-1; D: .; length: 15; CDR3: CASSTKGRPLGEQFF; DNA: TGTGCCAGCAGCACCAAAGGGCGCCCACTTGGTGAGCAGTTCTTC
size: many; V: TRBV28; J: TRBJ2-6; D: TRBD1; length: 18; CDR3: CASTQQGQTDSGANVLTF; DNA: TGTGCCAGCACCCAGCAGGGACAGACAGACTCTGGGGCCAACGTCCTGACTTTC
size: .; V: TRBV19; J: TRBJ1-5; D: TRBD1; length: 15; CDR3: CASRSPGQVNQPQHF; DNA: TGTGCCAGTAGAAGTCCGGGACAGGTCAATCAGCCCCAGCATTTT
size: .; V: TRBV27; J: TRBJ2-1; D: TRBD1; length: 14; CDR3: CASGTGGYHNEQFF; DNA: TGTGCCAGCGGGACAGGGGGCTACCACAATGAGCAGTTCTTC
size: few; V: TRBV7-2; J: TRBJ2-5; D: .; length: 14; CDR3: CASSLAVVQEAQYF; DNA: TGTGCCAGCAGCTTAGCCGTTGTCCAAGAGGCCCAGTACTTC